Included here is one T cell receptor (beta chain) sequence, with context. These data originate in a study of early T cells in non-severe SARS-CoV-2 infection. The V gene lost 0 bases and the J gene lost 0 bases, with 11 bases spanning the gap. The CDR3 has 15 amino acids. From germline, CDR1 is SQVTM and CDR2 ANQGSEA. Molecules of cDNA were individually given unique molecular identifiers that were attached to them. TCRdb re-called the 5' RACE reads through MiXCR, storing one row per CDR3 protein. The profile shows around 80,000 distinct CDR3 sequences, roughly an eighth of them singletons. The sequencing input was whole blood. The sequence was collected from an adult who was a healthcare worker with PCR-confirmed SARS-CoV-2 infection or an uninfected control (not recorded which). The V and J genes are TRBV29-1 and TRBJ1-2; D is ambiguous. Written as DNA, the CDR3 is TGCAGCGTTGAAGAAACGCGAAGGGCTAACTATGGCTACACCTTC. Amino acids: CSVEETRRANYGYTF.